This section outlines one T cell receptor beta chain sequence together with its context. Sequenced by immunoSEQ multiplex PCR; TCRdb stores in-frame clones only, minus some. The data show tens of thousands of clones, approximately 87% seen once. The data belong to a study of blood T cell repertoires in COVID-19. V trimming: 3 bases; J trimming: 8 bases; junction bases outside the gene matches: 11. Germline V gene sequence: CDR1 SGHAT, CDR2 FQNNGV. The CDR3 has 16 amino acids. The chain has TRBV11-2 and TRBJ2-1; 9 nucleotides align to TRBD2. The sequenced material came from peripheral blood. This TCR came from a woman in her fifties or sixties with COVID-19, enrolled during active disease. CDR3 residues: CASSFLSSGSFDEQFF. CDR3 DNA: TGTGCCAGCAGCTTTTTGAGTAGCGGGAGCTTCGATGAGCAGTTCTTC.